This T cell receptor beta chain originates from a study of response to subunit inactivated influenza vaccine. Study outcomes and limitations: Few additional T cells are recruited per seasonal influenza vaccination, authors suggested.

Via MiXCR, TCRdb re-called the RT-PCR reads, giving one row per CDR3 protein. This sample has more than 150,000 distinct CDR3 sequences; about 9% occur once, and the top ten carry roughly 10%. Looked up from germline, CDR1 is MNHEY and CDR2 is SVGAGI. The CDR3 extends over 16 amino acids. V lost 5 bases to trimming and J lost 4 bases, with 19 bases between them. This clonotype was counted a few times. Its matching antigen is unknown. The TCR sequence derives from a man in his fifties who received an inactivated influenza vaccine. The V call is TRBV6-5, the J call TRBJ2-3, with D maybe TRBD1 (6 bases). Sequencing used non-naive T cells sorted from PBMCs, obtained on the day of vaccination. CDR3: CASSTGGSLGADTQYF. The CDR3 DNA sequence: TGTGCCAGCAGTACTGGGGGCTCCCTCGGGGCAGATACGCAGTATTTT.